This T cell receptor beta chain was documented in a study of CD8 T cells in ankylosing spondylitis. TCRdb itself ran the 5' RACE reads through MiXCR, one entry per CDR3 protein. This sample carries fewer than 250,000 distinct CDR3 sequences, more than 9% of them seen once, and the ten largest clones take approximately 20%. Study conclusions and caveats: Significantly higher representation of disease-linked clones was reported for matched ankylosing spondylitis synovial fluid. Researchers report that disease-linked clones proved CD8+ and relatively rare in peripheral blood.

This clonotype was seen repeatedly, ten times or more. Its specificity is not known. Sequencing was performed on blood, either unsorted or a sorted T cell fraction (not recorded which). The sequence was collected from a male donor with ankylosing spondylitis or in good health (not recorded which).

DNA of the CDR3: TGTGCCAGCAGCCGAGGCAGGGAGCAGTTCTTC. It specifies CASSRGREQFF. V and J are TRBV3-1 and TRBJ2-1; D is ambiguous. The germline V gene encodes CDR1 LGHDT and CDR2 YNNKEL (reference sequence). The CDR3 loop spans 11 amino acids. V lost 4 bases and J 10 bases, leaving 8 bases between the germline ends.